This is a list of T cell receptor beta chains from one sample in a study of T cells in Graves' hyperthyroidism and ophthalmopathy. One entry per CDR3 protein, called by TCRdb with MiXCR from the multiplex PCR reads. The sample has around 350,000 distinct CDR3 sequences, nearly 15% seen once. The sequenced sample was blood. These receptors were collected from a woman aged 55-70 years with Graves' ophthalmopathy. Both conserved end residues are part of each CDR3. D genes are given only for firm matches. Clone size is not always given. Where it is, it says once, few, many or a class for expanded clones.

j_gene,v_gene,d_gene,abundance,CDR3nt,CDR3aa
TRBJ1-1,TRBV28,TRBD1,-,TGTGCCAGCAGTTCACGGCGACAGGGACACCCTGAAGCTTTCTTT,CASSSRRQGHPEAFF
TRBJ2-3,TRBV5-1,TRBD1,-,TGCGCCACCTACCCGGGACAGGGCATAGATACGCAGTATTTT,CATYPGQGIDTQYF
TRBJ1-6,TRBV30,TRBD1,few,TGTGCCTGGGGACAGGGATCGGGTTCACCCCTCCACTTT,CAWGQGSGSPLHF
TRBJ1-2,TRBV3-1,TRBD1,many,TGTGCCAGCAGCCAAGGCGGGACAGGGAGAGGTGACTACACCTTC,CASSQGGTGRGDYTF
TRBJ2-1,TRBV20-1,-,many,TGCAGTGCCCCGCCCGGGACTCGCGGATTAAATGAGCAGTTCTTC,CSAPPGTRGLNEQFF
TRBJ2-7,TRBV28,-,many,TGTGCCAGCAAACCCCCGGGACTTGGGGGCTACGAGCAGTACTTC,CASKPPGLGGYEQYF
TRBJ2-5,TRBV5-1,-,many,TGCGCCAGCAGATACAGGAATGGGGAGACCCAGTACTTC,CASRYRNGETQYF
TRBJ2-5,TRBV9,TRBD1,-,TGTGCCAGCAGCGCTACCTCAGGGGGAGAAGAGACCCAGTACTTC,CASSATSGGEETQYF
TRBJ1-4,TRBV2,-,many,TGTGCCAGCAGTGTAGACAGCCCTGCAACTAATGAAAAACTGTTTTTT,CASSVDSPATNEKLFF
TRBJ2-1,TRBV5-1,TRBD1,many,TGCGCCAGCAGCTTGGGGGACAGGGTTGCGACCCTGCGGTTGAATGAGCAGTTCTTC,CASSLGDRVATLRLNEQFF